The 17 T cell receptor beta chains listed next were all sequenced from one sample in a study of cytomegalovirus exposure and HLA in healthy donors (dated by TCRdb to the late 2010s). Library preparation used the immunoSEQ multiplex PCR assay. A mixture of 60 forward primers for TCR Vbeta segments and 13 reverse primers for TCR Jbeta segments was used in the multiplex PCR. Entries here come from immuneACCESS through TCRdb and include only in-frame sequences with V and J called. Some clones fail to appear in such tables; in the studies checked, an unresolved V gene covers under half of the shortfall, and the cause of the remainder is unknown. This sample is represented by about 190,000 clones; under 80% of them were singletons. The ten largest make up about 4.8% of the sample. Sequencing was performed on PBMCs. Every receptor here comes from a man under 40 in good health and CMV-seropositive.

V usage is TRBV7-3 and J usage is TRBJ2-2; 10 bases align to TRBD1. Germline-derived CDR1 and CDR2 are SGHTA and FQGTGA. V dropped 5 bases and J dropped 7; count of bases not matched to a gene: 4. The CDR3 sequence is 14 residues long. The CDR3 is CASSLDRGHGELFF. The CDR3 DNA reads TGTGCCAGCAGCCTCGACAGGGGGCACGGGGAGCTGTTTTTT.

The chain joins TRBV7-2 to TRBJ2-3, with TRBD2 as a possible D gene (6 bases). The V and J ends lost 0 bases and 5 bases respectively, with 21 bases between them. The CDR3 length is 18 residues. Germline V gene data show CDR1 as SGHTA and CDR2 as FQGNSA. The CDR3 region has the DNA TGTGCCAGCAGCTTAGCCTCAAACGGAGGCGGGGACCGAGATACGCAGTATTTT. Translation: CASSLASNGGGDRDTQYF. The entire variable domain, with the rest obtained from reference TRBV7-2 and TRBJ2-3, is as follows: GAGVSQSPSNKVTEKGKDVELRCDPISGHTALYWYRQSLGQGLEFLIYFQGNSAPDKSGLPSDRFSAERTGGSVSTLTIQRTQQEDSAVYLCASSLASNGGGDRDTQYFGPGTRLTVL.

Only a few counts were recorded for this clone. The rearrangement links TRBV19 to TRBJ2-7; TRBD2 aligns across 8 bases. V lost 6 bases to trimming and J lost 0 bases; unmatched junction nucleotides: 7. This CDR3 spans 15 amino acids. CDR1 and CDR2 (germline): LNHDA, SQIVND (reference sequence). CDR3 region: CASRSLAGPSYEQYF. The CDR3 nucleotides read TGTGCCAGTAGATCTCTAGCGGGCCCCTCCTACGAGCAGTACTTC.

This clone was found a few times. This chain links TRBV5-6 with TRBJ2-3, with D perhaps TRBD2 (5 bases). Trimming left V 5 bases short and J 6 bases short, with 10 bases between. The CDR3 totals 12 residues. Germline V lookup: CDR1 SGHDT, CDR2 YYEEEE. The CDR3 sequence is CASSPGGDTQYF. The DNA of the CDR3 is TGTGCCAGCAGTCCGGGCGGGGATACGCAGTATTTT.

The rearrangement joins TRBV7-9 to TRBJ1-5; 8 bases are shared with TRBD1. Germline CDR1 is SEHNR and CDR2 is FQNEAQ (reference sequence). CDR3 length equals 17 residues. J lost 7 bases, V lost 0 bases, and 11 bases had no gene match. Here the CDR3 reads CASSLAPQGALLQPQHF. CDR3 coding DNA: TGTGCCAGCAGCTTAGCGCCCCAGGGGGCCTTGCTACAGCCCCAGCATTTT.

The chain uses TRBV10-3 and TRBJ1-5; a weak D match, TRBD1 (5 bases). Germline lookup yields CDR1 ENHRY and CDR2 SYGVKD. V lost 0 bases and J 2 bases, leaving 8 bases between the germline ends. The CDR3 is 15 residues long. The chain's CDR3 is CAISESEQGNQPQHF. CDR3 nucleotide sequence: TGTGCCATCAGTGAGTCAGAACAGGGCAATCAGCCCCAGCATTTT.

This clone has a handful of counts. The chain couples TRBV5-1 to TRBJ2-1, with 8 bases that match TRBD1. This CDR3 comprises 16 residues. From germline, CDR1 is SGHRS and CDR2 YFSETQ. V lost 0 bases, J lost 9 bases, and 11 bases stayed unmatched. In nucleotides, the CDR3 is TGCGCCAGCAGCTTGGCCGGGCAGGGGGCGTTTGGTGAGCAGTTCTTC. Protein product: CASSLAGQGAFGEQFF. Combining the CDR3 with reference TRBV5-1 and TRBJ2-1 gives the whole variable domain KAGVTQTPRYLIKTRGQQVTLSCSPISGHRSVSWYQQTPGQGLQFLFEYFSETQRNKGNFPGRFSGRQFSNSRSEMNVSTLELGDSALYLCASSLAGQGAFGEQFFGPGTRLTVL.

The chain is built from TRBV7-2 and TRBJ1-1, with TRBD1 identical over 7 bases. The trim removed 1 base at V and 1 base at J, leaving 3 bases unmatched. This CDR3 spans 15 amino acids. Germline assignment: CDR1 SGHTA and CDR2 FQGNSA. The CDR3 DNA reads TGTGCCAGCAGCTTAGGAGCAGGGGGGAACACTGAAGCTTTCTTT. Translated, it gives CASSLGAGGNTEAFF.

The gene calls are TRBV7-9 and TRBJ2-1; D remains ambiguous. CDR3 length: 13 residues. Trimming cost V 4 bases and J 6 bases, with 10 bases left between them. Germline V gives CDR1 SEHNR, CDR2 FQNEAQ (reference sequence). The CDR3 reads CASSYSPSNEQFF. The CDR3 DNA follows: TGTGCCAGCAGCTACTCCCCCTCCAATGAGCAGTTCTTC.

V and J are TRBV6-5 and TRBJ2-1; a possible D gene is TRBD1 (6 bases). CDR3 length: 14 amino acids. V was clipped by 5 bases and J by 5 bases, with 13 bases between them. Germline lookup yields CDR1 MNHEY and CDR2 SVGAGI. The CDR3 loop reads CASSTVGHNNEQFF. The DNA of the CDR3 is TGTGCCAGCAGTACCGTGGGACACAACAATGAGCAGTTCTTC.

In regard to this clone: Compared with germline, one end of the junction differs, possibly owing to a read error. In DNA, the CDR3 is TGTTCCAGCAGCTCTGGGACACTTCATAATCAGCCCCAGCATTTT. It is translated as CSSSSGTLHNQPQHF. This chain uses TRBV7-9 with TRBJ1-5, with a tentative D call TRBD1 (6 bases). Germline CDR1 is SEHNR and CDR2 is FQNEAQ (reference sequence). This CDR3 spans 15 amino acids.

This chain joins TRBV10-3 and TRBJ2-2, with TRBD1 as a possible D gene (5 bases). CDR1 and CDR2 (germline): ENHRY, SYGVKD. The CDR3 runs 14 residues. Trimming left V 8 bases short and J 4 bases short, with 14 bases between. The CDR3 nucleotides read TGTGCCATCGGTCCAGGGCAGTCCACCGGGGAGCTGTTTTTT. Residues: CAIGPGQSTGELFF.

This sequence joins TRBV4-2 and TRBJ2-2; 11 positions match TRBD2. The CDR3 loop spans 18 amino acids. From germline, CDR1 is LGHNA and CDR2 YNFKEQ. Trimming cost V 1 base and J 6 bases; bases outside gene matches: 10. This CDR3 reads CASSQVGLAGGGAGELFF. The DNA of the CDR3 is TGTGCCAGCAGCCAAGTAGGCCTAGCGGGGGGCGGGGCCGGGGAGCTGTTTTTT.

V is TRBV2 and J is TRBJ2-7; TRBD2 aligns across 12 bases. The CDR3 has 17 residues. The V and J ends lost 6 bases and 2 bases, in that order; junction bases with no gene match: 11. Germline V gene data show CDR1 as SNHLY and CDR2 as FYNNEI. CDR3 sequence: CASSTRDGLAGTYEQYF. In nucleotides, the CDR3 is TGTGCCAGCAGCACACGGGACGGACTAGCGGGGACCTACGAGCAGTACTTC.

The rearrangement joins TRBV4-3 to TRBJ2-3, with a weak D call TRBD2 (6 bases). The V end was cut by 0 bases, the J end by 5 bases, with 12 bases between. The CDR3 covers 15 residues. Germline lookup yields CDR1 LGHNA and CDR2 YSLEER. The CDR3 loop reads CASSQDPTSLDTQYF. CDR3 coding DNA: TGCGCCAGCAGCCAAGATCCCACTAGCTTAGATACGCAGTATTTT.

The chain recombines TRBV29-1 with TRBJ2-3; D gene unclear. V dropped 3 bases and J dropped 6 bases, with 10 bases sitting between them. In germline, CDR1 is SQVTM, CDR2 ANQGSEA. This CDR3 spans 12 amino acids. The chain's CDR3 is CSVDPTVDTQYF. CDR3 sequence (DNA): TGCAGCGTTGACCCTACCGTGGATACGCAGTATTTT.

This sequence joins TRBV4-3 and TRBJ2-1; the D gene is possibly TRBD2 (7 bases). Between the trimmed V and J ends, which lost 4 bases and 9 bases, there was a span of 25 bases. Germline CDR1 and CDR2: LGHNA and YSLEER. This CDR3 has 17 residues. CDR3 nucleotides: TGCGCCAGCAGCCGCGGAGGGGGGGGCGCCGGTGGCGGTGAGCAGTTCTTC. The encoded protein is CASSRGGGGAGGGEQFF.